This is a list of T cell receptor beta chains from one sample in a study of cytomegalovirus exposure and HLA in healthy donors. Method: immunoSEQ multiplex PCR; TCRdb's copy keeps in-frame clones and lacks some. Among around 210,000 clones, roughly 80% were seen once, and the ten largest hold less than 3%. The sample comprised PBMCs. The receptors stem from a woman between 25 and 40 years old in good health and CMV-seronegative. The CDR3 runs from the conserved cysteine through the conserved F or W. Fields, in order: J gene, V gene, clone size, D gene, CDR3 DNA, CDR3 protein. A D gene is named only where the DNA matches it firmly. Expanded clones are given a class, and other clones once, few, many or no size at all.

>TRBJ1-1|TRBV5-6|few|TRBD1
TGTGCCAGCACTCAACTGGACAGGGAAACTGAAGCTTTCTTT
CASTQLDRETEAFF
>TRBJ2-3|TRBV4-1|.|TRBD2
TGCGCCAGCAGTCCGTACGGGACTAGCGGGGGGGCATACACAGATACGCAGTATTTT
CASSPYGTSGGAYTDTQYF
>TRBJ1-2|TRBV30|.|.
TGTGCCTGGAGCCTTGGAGGGTTCTATGGCTACACCTTC
CAWSLGGFYGYTF
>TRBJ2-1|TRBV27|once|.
TGTGCCAGCAGTTTATCGAGGTACAATGAGCAGTTCTTC
CASSLSRYNEQFF
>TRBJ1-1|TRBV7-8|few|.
TGTGCCAGCAGCTTAGCGAGCAGGGACACTGAAGCTTTCTTT
CASSLASRDTEAFF
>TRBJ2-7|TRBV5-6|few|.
TGTGCCAGCAGCTGGGAGTCCTACGAGCAGTACTTC
CASSWESYEQYF
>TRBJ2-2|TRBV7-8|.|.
TGTGCCAGCAGCAAACTTCGGGGCGGGGAGCTGTTTTTT
CASSKLRGGELFF
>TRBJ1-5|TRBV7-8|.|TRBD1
TGTGCCAGCAGCTTACGAGGTCAGGGGGCCGGGCAGCCCCAGCATTTT
CASSLRGQGAGQPQHF
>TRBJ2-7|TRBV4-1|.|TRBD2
TGCGCCAGCAGCCAAGGCCTAGCGGTCGAGCAGTACTTC
CASSQGLAVEQYF
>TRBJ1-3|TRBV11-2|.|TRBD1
TGTGCCAGCAGCTTAGTTCGGACAGGGACCGGAAACACCATATATTTT
CASSLVRTGTGNTIYF
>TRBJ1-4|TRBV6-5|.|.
TGTGCCAGCAGTTACTCTAGCACTAATGAAAAACTGTTTTTT
CASSYSSTNEKLFF
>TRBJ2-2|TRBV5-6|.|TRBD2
TGTGCCAGCAGGACCACGGCCCGGACTAGCAGGACCGGGGAGCTGTTTTTT
CASRTTARTSRTGELFF
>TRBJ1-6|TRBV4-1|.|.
TGCGCCAGCAGCCAAGTCCCGAATTCACCCCTCCACTTT
CASSQVPNSPLHF
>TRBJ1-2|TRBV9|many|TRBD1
TGTGCCAGCAGCGCCGACAGGGGGAACAACTATGGCTACACCTTC
CASSADRGNNYGYTF